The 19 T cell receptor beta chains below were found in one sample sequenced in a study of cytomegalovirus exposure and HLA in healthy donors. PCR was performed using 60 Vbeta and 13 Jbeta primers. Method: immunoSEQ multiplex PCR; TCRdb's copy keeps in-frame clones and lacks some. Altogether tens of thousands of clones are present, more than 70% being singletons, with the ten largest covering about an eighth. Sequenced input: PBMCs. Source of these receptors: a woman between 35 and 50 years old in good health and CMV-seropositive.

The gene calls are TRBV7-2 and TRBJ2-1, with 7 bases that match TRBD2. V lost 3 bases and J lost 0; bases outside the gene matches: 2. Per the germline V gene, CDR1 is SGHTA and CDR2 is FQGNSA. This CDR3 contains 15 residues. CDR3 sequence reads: CASSLGTTSYNEQFF. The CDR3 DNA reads TGTGCCAGCAGCTTGGGGACTACCTCCTACAATGAGCAGTTCTTC.

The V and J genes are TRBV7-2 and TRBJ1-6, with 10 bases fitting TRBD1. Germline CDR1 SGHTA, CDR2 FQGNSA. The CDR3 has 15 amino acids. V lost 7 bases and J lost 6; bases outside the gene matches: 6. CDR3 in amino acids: CASTSGQGINSPLHF. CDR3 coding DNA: TGTGCCAGCACCTCGGGACAGGGGATTAATTCACCCCTCCACTTT. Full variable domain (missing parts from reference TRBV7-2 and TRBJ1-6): GAGVSQSPSNKVTEKGKDVELRCDPISGHTALYWYRQSLGQGLEFLIYFQGNSAPDKSGLPSDRFSAERTGGSVSTLTIQRTQQEDSAVYLCASTSGQGINSPLHFGNGTRLTVT.

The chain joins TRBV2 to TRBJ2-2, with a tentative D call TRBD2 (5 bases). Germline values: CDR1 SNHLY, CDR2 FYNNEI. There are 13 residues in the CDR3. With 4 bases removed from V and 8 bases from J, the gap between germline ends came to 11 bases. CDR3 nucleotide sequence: TGTGCCAGCAGTGTGGCGAGGGCGGGGGAGCTGTTTTTT. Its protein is CASSVARAGELFF.

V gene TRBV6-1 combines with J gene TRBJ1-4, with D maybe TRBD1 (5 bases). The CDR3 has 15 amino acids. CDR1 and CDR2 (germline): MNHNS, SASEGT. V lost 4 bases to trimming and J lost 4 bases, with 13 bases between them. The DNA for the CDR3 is TGTGCCAGCAGTGGGATGGGGGGGGATAATGAAAAACTGTTTTTT. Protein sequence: CASSGMGGDNEKLFF.

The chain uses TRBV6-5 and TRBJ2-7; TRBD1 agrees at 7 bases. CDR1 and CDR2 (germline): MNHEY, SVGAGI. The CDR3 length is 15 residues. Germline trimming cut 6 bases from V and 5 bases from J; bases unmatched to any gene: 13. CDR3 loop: CASSKDRRPHDEQYF. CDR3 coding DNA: TGTGCCAGCAGCAAGGACAGGAGGCCCCATGACGAGCAGTACTTC.

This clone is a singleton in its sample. This CDR3 reads CASSLMFQGAYEQYF. The CDR3, as DNA: TGTGCCAGCAGTTTGATGTTTCAGGGGGCCTACGAGCAGTACTTC. The V gene is TRBV28, the J gene TRBJ2-7; 7 positions match TRBD1. After removal of 3 bases from V and 2 bases from J, the junction contained 7 bases not matched to a gene. The germline V gene has CDR1 MDHEN and CDR2 SYDVKM. This CDR3 is built from 15 residues.

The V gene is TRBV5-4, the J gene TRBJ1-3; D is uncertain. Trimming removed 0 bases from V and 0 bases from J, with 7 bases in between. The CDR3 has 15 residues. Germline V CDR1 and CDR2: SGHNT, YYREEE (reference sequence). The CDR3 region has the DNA TGTGCCAGCAGCTTGGGACACCACTCTGGAAACACCATATATTTT. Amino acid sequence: CASSLGHHSGNTIYF.

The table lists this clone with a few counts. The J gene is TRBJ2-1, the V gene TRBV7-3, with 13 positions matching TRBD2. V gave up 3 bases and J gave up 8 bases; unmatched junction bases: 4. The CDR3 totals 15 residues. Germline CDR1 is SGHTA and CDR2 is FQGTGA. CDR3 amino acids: CASSFTSGGAYEQFF. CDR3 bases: TGTGCCAGCAGCTTTACTAGCGGGGGGGCATATGAGCAGTTCTTC.

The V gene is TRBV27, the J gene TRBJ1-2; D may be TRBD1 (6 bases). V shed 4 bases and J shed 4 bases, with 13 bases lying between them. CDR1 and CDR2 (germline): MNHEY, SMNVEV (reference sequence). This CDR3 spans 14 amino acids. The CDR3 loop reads CASSSTTGLYGYTF. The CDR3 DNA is TGTGCCAGCAGTTCAACGACAGGCCTCTATGGCTACACCTTC.

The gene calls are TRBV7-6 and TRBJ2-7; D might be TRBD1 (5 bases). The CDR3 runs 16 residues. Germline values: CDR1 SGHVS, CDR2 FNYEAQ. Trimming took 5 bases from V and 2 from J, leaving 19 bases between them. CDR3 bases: TGTGCCAGCAGCACAACTCAGGGAAAGTGGCCCTACGAGCAGTACTTC. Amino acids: CASSTTQGKWPYEQYF.

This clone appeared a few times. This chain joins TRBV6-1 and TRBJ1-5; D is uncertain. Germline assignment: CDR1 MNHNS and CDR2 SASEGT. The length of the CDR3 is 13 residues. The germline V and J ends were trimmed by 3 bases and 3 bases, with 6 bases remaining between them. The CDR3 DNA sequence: TGTGCCAGCAGTGATTTGGCCAATCAGCCCCAGCATTTT. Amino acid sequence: CASSDLANQPQHF.

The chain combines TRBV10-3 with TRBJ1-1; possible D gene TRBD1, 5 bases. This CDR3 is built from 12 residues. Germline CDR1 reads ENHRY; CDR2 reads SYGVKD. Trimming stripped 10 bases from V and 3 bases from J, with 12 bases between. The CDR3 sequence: CATNGGDTEAFF. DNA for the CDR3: TGTGCCACAAACGGGGGGGACACTGAAGCTTTCTTT.

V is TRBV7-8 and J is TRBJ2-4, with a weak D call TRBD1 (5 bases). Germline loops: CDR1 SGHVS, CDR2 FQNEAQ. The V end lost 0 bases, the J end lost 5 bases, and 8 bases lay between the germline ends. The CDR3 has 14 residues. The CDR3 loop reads CASSLAGHENIQYF. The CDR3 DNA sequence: TGTGCCAGCAGCTTAGCAGGACACGAAAACATTCAGTACTTC.

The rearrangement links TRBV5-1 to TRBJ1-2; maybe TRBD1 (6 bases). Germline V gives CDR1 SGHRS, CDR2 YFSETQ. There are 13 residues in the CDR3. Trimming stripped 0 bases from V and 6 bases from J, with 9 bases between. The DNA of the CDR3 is TGCGCCAGCAGCTTGGGCTCAGGGGATGGCTACACCTTC. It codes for CASSLGSGDGYTF.

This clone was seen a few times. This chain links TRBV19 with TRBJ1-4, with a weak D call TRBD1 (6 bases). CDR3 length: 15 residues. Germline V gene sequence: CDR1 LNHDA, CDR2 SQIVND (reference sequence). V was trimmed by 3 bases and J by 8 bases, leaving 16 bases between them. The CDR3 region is CASSISGAGEEKLFF. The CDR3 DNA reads TGTGCCAGTAGTATCTCTGGGGCAGGGGAGGAAAAACTGTTTTTT.

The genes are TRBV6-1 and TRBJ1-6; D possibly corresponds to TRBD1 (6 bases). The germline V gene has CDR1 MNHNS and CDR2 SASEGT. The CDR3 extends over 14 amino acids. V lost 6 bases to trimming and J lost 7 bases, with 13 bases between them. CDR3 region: CASSKGQHNSPLHF. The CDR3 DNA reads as TGTGCCAGCAGCAAAGGACAGCACAATTCACCCCTCCACTTT.

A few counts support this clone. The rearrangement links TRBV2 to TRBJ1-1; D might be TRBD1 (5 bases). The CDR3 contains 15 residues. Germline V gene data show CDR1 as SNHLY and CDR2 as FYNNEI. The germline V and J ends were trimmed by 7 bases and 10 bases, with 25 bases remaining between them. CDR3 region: CASNGRQSRSLGAFF. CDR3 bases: TGTGCCAGCAACGGACGACAGTCCAGATCACTCGGAGCTTTCTTT.

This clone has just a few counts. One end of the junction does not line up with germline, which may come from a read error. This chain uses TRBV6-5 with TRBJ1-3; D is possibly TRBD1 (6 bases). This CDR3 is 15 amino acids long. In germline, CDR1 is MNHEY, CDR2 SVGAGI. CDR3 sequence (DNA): TGTGCCAGCAGCTACTCAACAGGGACTGGAAACACCATATATTTT. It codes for CASSYSTGTGNTIYF.

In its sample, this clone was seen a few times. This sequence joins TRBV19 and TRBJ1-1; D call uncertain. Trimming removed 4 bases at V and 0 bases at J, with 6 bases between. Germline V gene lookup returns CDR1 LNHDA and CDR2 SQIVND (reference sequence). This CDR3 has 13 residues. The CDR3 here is CASSRYMNTEAFF. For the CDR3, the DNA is TGTGCCAGTAGTAGGTACATGAACACTGAAGCTTTCTTT.